These 6 T cell receptor beta chains originate from one sample sequenced in a study of tumor-infiltrating lymphocytes in primary liver carcinoma. Germline DNA was also extracted, while the blood RNA originated from unsorted whole blood. From approximately 0.5 ug of total RNA, TCR beta-specific cDNA was reverse-transcribed using a constant-region primer. Three-round nested multiplex PCR performed with slightly modified ARM-PCR produced the TCR beta libraries. Rounds one and two of PCR, each of around 9 cycles, were primed with TRBV1-TRBV30 forward primers and a C-beta reverse primer. Using its own MiXCR run on the multiplex PCR reads, TCRdb lists one record per CDR3 protein. The sample includes fewer than 350,000 distinct CDR3 sequences, around three fifths seen only once; the top ten take 5% to 6.5%. Sequencing was carried out using peripheral blood. The receptors were gathered from a middle-aged man with primary liver carcinoma and hepatitis B virus infection.

This chain connects TRBV12-3 or TRBV12-4 to TRBJ2-4, with unresolved D. The CDR3 covers 12 residues. Trimming cost V 2 bases and J 6 bases, with 5 bases left between them. The CDR3 loop is CASSLNLNIQYF. CDR3 nucleotides: TGTGCCAGCAGTTTAAACCTAAACATTCAGTACTTC.

In this sample, this clonotype turned up many times. The chain carries TRBV6-1 and TRBJ2-1, with a possible D match to TRBD2 (5 bases). The CDR3 is made up of 15 amino acids. V was cut by 2 bases and J by 0 bases, with 8 bases left in between. Germline loops: CDR1 MNHNS, CDR2 SASEGT. The CDR3 loop reads CASSESGSSYNEQFF. The CDR3, as DNA: TGTGCCAGCAGTGAATCGGGGAGCTCCTACAATGAGCAGTTCTTC.

As to this clonotype: At one boundary the junction diverges from the germline segment, which might be a read error. The chain employs TRBV4-2 and TRBJ2-3; D unclear. The germline gives CDR1 LGHNA, CDR2 YNFKEQ. The CDR3 consists of 13 residues. CDR3: CVSSRDGRWAQYF. The CDR3 DNA follows: TGTGTCAGCAGCCGAGACGGCCGCTGGGCGCAGTATTTT.

The chain has TRBV11-2 and TRBJ2-1, with 7 bases aligning to TRBD1. V shed 7 bases and J 10 bases; nucleotides not matched to a gene: 13. The CDR3 length is 14 residues. Looked up from germline, CDR1 is SGHAT and CDR2 is FQNNGV. The CDR3 sequence is CASNYDRVRNEQFF. The CDR3 DNA is TGTGCCAGCAACTATGACAGGGTGCGCAACGAGCAGTTCTTC.

This sequence joins TRBV11-2 and TRBJ2-5; the D call may be TRBD1 or TRBD2 (5 bases each). The CDR3 has 16 residues. The V gene lost 6 bases and the J gene lost 0 bases, with 17 bases spanning the gap. CDR1 and CDR2 (germline): SGHAT, FQNNGV. For the CDR3, the DNA is TGTGCCAGCAGATCCCGGGGCCCGGCCCACCAAGAGACCCAGTACTTC. It codes for CASRSRGPAHQETQYF.

Ten or more counts support this clonotype. This chain links TRBV11-2 with TRBJ2-1; TRBD1 is a possible D gene (5 bases). Germline CDR1 reads SGHAT; CDR2 reads FQNNGV. The V and J ends lost 0 bases and 8 bases respectively, with 8 bases between them. The CDR3 runs 13 residues. For the CDR3, the DNA is TGTGCCAGCAGCTTAGATCAGGGCGATGAGCAGTTCTTC. Protein sequence: CASSLDQGDEQFF.